This record looks at one TCR beta chain sequence and its context. As yet, its antigen is unknown. Hyperthyroidism patients were newly diagnosed, ill under 2 months, and aged 18 to 65 years. Enrollment excluded any patients with other autoimmune diseases, uncontrolled infections, pregnancy or lactation. This CDR3 comprises 13 residues. V was pared by 2 bases and J by 4 bases, with 11 bases between. Germline CDR1 and CDR2: SQVTM and ANQGSEA. This sample stems from a study of Graves' ophthalmopathy and Graves' hyperthyroidism. Regarding the study as a whole: Separation of ophthalmopathy from stable hyperthyroidism was achieved by a 13-signature model, at approximately 87% sensitivity and approximately 81% specificity. Sensitivity of about 70% and specificity of 72.22% were achieved by the model that predicted ophthalmopathy progression.

Amplification of TCR beta CDR3 regions used RNA transcripts. Investigators did first-round RT-PCR with HTBI primers, then second-round multiplex PCR. MiXCR, applied by TCRdb to the multiplex PCR reads, yields one record per CDR3 protein. This sample has about 1.2 million distinct CDR3 sequences, with approximately 35% found just once. Sequenced input: peripheral blood or thyroid tissue (not recorded which). The chain has TRBV29-1 and TRBJ2-5, with D uncertain. The TCR originated in an adult man with Graves' hyperthyroidism. The CDR3 reads CSVEIASVETQYF. Written as DNA, the CDR3 is TGCAGCGTTGAAATAGCTAGTGTAGAGACCCAGTACTTC.